The present T cell receptor (beta chain) was sequenced within a study of graft-versus-host responses after intestinal transplantation. Across the whole study: Anti-thymocyte globulin induction was given to all recipients, followed by tacrolimus and steroids for approximately three years. Study results and limitations: Analysis identified GvH clones in recipient marrow, with some appearing first in ileum or blood.

Concerning this clone: What it recognizes is unknown.

Deletions cut 3 bases from V and 2 bases from J, with 8 bases between. Germline CDR1 and CDR2: SGHTA and FQGNSA. CDR3 size: 13 residues. TCRdb's table, derived via immunoSEQ multiplex PCR, lists solely in-frame clones and lacks some. The sample has fewer than 55,000 clones; approximately 96% are singletons. This specimen consisted of unstimulated CD8+ T cells sorted from spleen or lymph node cells, obtained before transplant. The receptor's source is a human donor who was the organ donor for an intestinal transplant. The chain is built from TRBV7-2 and TRBJ2-7; tentatively, D is TRBD2 (5 bases). DNA for the CDR3: TGTGCCAGCAGCTTGGACTTAACCTACGAGCAGTACTTC. It specifies CASSLDLTYEQYF.